The 12 T cell receptor beta chains below were found in one sample sequenced in a study of chemoradiotherapy in HPV16-positive cancers. TCRdb keeps only in-frame clones here, not all; method: immunoSEQ multiplex PCR. Counted here are tens of thousands of clones, roughly 82% occurring once; the ten biggest clones make up roughly 5.5%. Here the sequenced sample was blood, taken from a patient who underwent chemoradiotherapy. These receptors originate from a human donor with HPV-associated anogenital cancer.

The count of this clone is one. The chain has TRBV5-1 and TRBJ1-1; D may be TRBD1 (5 bases). Per the germline V gene, CDR1 is SGHRS and CDR2 is YFSETQ. V shed 0 bases and J shed 5 bases, with 14 bases lying between them. The CDR3 consists of 15 residues. CDR3 coding DNA: TGCGCCAGCAGCTTGGCCGGCGGGGGTTGGACTGAAGCTTTCTTT. This sequence encodes CASSLAGGGWTEAFF.

The chain has TRBV6-4 and TRBJ1-5, with 7 nucleotides matching TRBD1. There are 15 residues in the CDR3. V lost 6 bases, J lost 0 bases, and 5 bases stayed unmatched. The V gene's germline CDR1 is MRHNA and CDR2 SNTAGT. CDR3 amino acids: CASSPGQNSNQPQHF. CDR3 nucleotides: TGTGCCAGCAGCCCGGGACAGAATAGCAATCAGCCCCAGCATTTT.

This clone qualifies as medium-sized. The rearrangement uses TRBV6-4 and TRBJ2-6; D tentatively fits TRBD1 or TRBD2 (5 bases each). The CDR3 covers 15 residues. Germline CDR1 reads MRHNA; CDR2 reads SNTAGT. Trimming removed 4 bases at V and 2 bases at J, with 9 bases between. The CDR3 DNA is TGTGCCAGCAGTGCAACGGGGCCTGGGGCCAACGTCCTGACTTTC. Encoded protein: CASSATGPGANVLTF.

The chain employs TRBV27 and TRBJ1-6; 7 nucleotides agree with TRBD1. V was pared by 5 bases and J by 10 bases, with 11 bases of the junction left unmatched. The length of the CDR3 is 15 residues. Germline assignment: CDR1 MNHEY and CDR2 SMNVEV (reference sequence). CDR3 residues: CASSQSTGSGSPLHF. Here the CDR3 DNA reads TGTGCCAGCAGTCAATCGACAGGGTCGGGATCACCCCTCCACTTT.

In this sample, this clone turned up once. CDR3 protein: CASRATSGAYEQYF. The CDR3 DNA follows: TGTGCCAGCAGGGCCACTAGCGGGGCCTACGAGCAGTACTTC. The rearrangement joins TRBV7-2 to TRBJ2-7; 10 bases fit TRBD2. V was clipped by 6 bases and J by 2 bases; unmatched bases: 4. The length of the CDR3 is 14 residues. CDR1 is SGHTA and CDR2 is FQGNSA in the germline V gene.

The chain employs TRBV6-5 and TRBJ2-5; TRBD2 agrees at 10 bases. Germline CDR1 is MNHEY and CDR2 is SVGAGI. The V and J ends lost 1 base and 4 bases, in that order; junction bases with no gene match: 3. CDR3 length: 15 residues. The CDR3 here is CASSYLAGGSETQYF. CDR3 nucleotides: TGTGCCAGCAGTTACTTAGCGGGGGGATCAGAGACCCAGTACTTC.

This clone was seen a few times. The CDR3 loop reads CASSQGARSVTQYF. The CDR3 region has the DNA TGTGCCAGCAGCCAAGGTGCCCGGTCAGTTACGCAGTATTTT. The chain links TRBV14 to TRBJ2-3; no firm D call. Trimming removed 1 base from V and 8 bases from J, with 13 bases in between. CDR1 and CDR2 (germline): SGHDN, FVKESK. This CDR3 has 14 amino acids.

This chain links TRBV10-2 with TRBJ2-2, with TRBD2 as a possible D gene (5 bases). CDR3 size: 14 residues. Trimming pared 3 bases from V and 4 bases from J, leaving 9 bases between. Germline V gene lookup returns CDR1 WSHSY and CDR2 SAAADI. The CDR3 DNA sequence: TGCGCCAGCAGTGACAAACTAGGCACCGGGGAGCTGTTTTTT. Translating it yields CASSDKLGTGELFF.

The V call is TRBV27, the J call TRBJ1-2, with D perhaps matching TRBD1 (5 bases). Looked up from germline, CDR1 is MNHEY and CDR2 is SMNVEV (reference sequence). CDR3 length: 14 amino acids. Trimming removed 3 bases from V and 4 bases from J, with 12 bases in between. CDR3 sequence (DNA): TGTGCCAGCAGTTTTATTACAGGAGGCTATGGCTACACCTTC. Translated: CASSFITGGYGYTF.

The V call is TRBV5-1, the J call TRBJ2-5; 9 nucleotides align to TRBD2. Germline-derived CDR1 and CDR2 are SGHRS and YFSETQ. After removal of 0 bases from V and 1 base from J, the junction contained 10 bases not matched to a gene. This CDR3 comprises 18 residues. Here the CDR3 reads CASSLAGVAGARQETQYF. The CDR3 DNA follows: TGCGCCAGCAGCTTGGCCGGGGTAGCGGGGGCACGCCAAGAGACCCAGTACTTC.

The chain has TRBV28 and TRBJ1-1, with D tentatively TRBD1 (5 bases). The CDR3 has 12 residues. The germline CDR1 and CDR2 sequences are MDHEN and SYDVKM. V shed 7 bases and J shed 6 bases, with 12 bases lying between them. CDR3 sequence: CASTLGLSEAFF. The CDR3 DNA follows: TGTGCCAGCACCTTGGGGCTCTCTGAAGCTTTCTTT.

The rearrangement links TRBV6-6 to TRBJ1-1; D unresolved. The CDR3 runs to 13 residues. Germline assignment: CDR1 MNHNY and CDR2 SVGAGI (reference sequence). V gave up 0 bases and J gave up 8 bases, with 10 bases separating them. The CDR3 DNA follows: TGTGCCAGCAGTTACTCGATCTATGGGGAAGCTTTCTTT. It yields the protein CASSYSIYGEAFF.